A single sample gave rise to the 21 T cell receptor beta chains below, sequenced in a study of T cells in Graves' hyperthyroidism and ophthalmopathy (dated by TCRdb to about 2019). The library relied on multiplex PCR. Sequencing relied on an Illumina HiSeq 2000. The TCR beta CDR3 regions were amplified from the RNA transcripts. The first round of RT-PCR for the TCR CDR3 was performed with the HTBI primer set and the Qiagen OneStep RT-PCR kit. Through fastp at Q25 and MiXCR, TCRdb rebuilt clones from the public reads, retaining in-frame beta chains. When rows share a CDR3 protein, they turn into one entry using the most common DNA and genes. Here the sample has some 600,000 distinct CDR3 sequences; over 11% occur a single time. The top ten clonotypes cover less than 6% of the sample. The specimen was blood. Every receptor here comes from a woman aged 25 to 39 with Graves' hyperthyroidism that later progressed to Graves' ophthalmopathy.

Worth noting for this clonotype: A junction boundary mismatches the germline segment, possibly from a read error. The V and J genes are TRBV11-2 and TRBJ2-1; no clear D gene. This CDR3 region has 15 residues. Germline-derived CDR1 and CDR2 are SGHAT and FQNNGV. Here the CDR3 reads CVSTPARSSYNEQFF. CDR3 DNA sequence: TGTGTCAGCACGCCCGCGAGAAGCTCCTACAATGAGCAGTTCTTC.

This clonotype was observed at least ten times. The genes are TRBV7-9 and TRBJ2-7; TRBD2 matches 8 bases. The CDR3 has 15 amino acids. The V segment lost 5 bases and the J segment 0 bases; nucleotides outside the gene matches: 6. Germline lookup yields CDR1 SEHNR and CDR2 FQNEAQ (reference sequence). CDR3 amino acids: CASSLPGTSSYEQYF. The CDR3 DNA reads as TGTGCCAGCAGCCTTCCCGGGACTAGCTCCTACGAGCAGTACTTC.

V is TRBV20-1 and J is TRBJ1-1; 8 nucleotides agree with TRBD1. Trimming took 3 bases from V and 3 from J; bases not matched to a gene: 9. This CDR3 comprises 15 residues. The germline V gene encodes CDR1 DFQATT and CDR2 SNEGSKA (reference sequence). The CDR3 sequence is CSASGDRGSDTEAFF. The CDR3 bases are TGCAGTGCTAGCGGAGACAGGGGATCTGACACTGAAGCTTTCTTT.

A remark on this clonotype: The DNA is left out, because the CDR3 cannot be placed on it with certainty; the CDR3 is given as TCRdb lists it. The rearrangement links TRBV20-1 to TRBJ2-3; the table's TRBD2 call for D was not verified on the DNA. CDR1 is DFQATT, CDR2 SNEGSKA, per germline (reference sequence). Both ends counted, the CDR3 spans 21 residues. The CDR3 sequence: CSARGRLYEQYFGPGTDTQYF.

This clonotype was counted many times. The V gene is TRBV12-3 or TRBV12-4, the J gene TRBJ1-2; perhaps TRBD1 as D (5 bases). V was clipped by 6 bases and J by 5 bases, with 16 bases between them. The CDR3 is 14 residues long. The CDR3 nucleotides are TGTGCCAGCAGCCGCGGGACTGACGTATATGGCTACACCTTC. Its protein is CASSRGTDVYGYTF.

This clonotype occurred a few times. The chain employs TRBV20-1 and TRBJ2-3; 8 bases align to TRBD2. The V gene end was trimmed by 0 bases and the J gene end by 4 bases; junction bases not matched to a gene: 6. The CDR3 spans 15 residues. Germline-derived CDR1 and CDR2 are DFQATT and SNEGSKA (reference sequence). CDR3 loop: CSARDFREGADTQYF. CDR3 sequence (DNA): TGCAGTGCTAGAGATTTCCGGGAGGGTGCAGATACGCAGTATTTT.

This clonotype was detected many times. This chain joins TRBV6-5 and TRBJ2-1; 11 positions agree with TRBD1. This CDR3 comprises 15 residues. V trimming: 2 bases; J trimming: 7 bases; junction bases outside the gene matches: 4. Per germline, CDR1 MNHEY and CDR2 SVGAGI. CDR3 sequence (DNA): TGTGCCAGCAGTTACGGGACAGGGGGTCTGAATGAGCAGTTCTTC. Translation: CASSYGTGGLNEQFF.

This clonotype was seen many times. This chain connects TRBV5-1 to TRBJ1-3; TRBD1 might be the D (6 bases). V shed 4 bases and J shed 0 bases, with 14 bases lying between them. This CDR3 comprises 16 residues. Looked up from germline, CDR1 is SGHRS and CDR2 is YFSETQ. The CDR3 spells CASSHDRSLSGNTIYF. CDR3 bases: TGCGCCAGCAGCCATGACAGGTCCCTCTCTGGAAACACCATATATTTT.

This clonotype was seen at least ten times. J is TRBJ2-1 and V is TRBV3-1, with TRBD2 identical over 11 bases. The germline V gene encodes CDR1 LGHDT and CDR2 YNNKEL (reference sequence). CDR3 size: 18 residues. The trim removed 1 base at V and 1 base at J, leaving 6 bases unmatched. The DNA of the CDR3 is TGTGCCAGCAGCCAAGCGAGAACTAGCGGGAGTTCCTACAATGAGCAGTTCTTC. This codes for CASSQARTSGSSYNEQFF.

Many counts were recorded for this clonotype. The gene calls are TRBV27 and TRBJ2-7; unclear D gene. The CDR3 sequence is 13 residues long. Trimming pared 6 bases from V and 0 bases from J, leaving 9 bases between. Germline lookup yields CDR1 MNHEY and CDR2 SMNVEV (reference sequence). The CDR3 coding sequence is TGTGCCAGCAGGGACGCCGGCTCCTACGAGCAGTACTTC. Residues: CASRDAGSYEQYF.

CDR3 DNA: TGTGCCAGCAGCTTAAGGGGGCGTCACACCGGGGAGCTGTTTTTT. This encodes CASSLRGRHTGELFF. V usage is TRBV7-3 and J usage is TRBJ2-2; tentatively, D is TRBD1 (6 bases). There are 15 residues in the CDR3. The germline CDR1 and CDR2 sequences are SGHTA and FQGTGA. V dropped 1 base and J dropped 3 bases, with 9 bases sitting between them.

The V and J genes are TRBV19 and TRBJ2-7; D assignment may be TRBD1 or TRBD2 (6 bases each). The CDR3 covers 13 residues. The V end was cut by 4 bases, the J end by 4 bases, with 11 bases between. Per germline, CDR1 LNHDA and CDR2 SQIVND (reference sequence). CDR3 in amino acids: CASSSRGPYEQYF. CDR3 DNA: TGTGCCAGTAGTAGCCGGGGGCCGTACGAGCAGTACTTC.

The chain uses TRBV7-3 and TRBJ2-2, with TRBD1 matching 7 bases. The CDR3 spans 15 residues. The V and J ends lost 7 bases and 6 bases, in that order; junction bases with no gene match: 11. Germline CDR1 SGHTA, CDR2 FQGTGA. The CDR3 nucleotides are TGTGCCAGCACCCTACAGGGGTCCAACGCCGGGGAGCTGTTTTTT. It yields the protein CASTLQGSNAGELFF.

The chain recombines TRBV2 with TRBJ1-4; possible D gene TRBD1, 5 bases. V was pared by 5 bases and J by 4 bases, with 14 bases between. CDR3 length equals 15 residues. Germline CDR1 SNHLY, CDR2 FYNNEI. CDR3: CASSLDSSFNEKLFF. CDR3 bases: TGTGCCAGCAGTCTAGACAGCAGTTTTAATGAAAAACTGTTTTTT.

This clonotype was detected many times. The chain is built from TRBV20-1 and TRBJ2-1; 10 bases map to TRBD2. There are 15 residues in the CDR3. With 4 bases clipped from V and 6 bases from J, the junction kept 9 bases outside the gene matches. Germline CDR1 reads DFQATT; CDR2 reads SNEGSKA (reference sequence). CDR3 in DNA: TGCAGTGCTAAGCCTTTAGCGGGAGGCGTCAATGAGCAGTTCTTC. It yields the protein CSAKPLAGGVNEQFF.

This clonotype came up many times. V usage is TRBV7-2 and J usage is TRBJ2-1; 8 positions match TRBD1. The CDR3 runs 16 residues. Trimming took 5 bases from V and 0 from J; bases not matched to a gene: 6. Germline V gene lookup returns CDR1 SGHTA and CDR2 FQGNSA. CDR3 DNA: TGTGCCAGCAGCACGACAGGGGCCCTCTCCTACAATGAGCAGTTCTTC. It encodes CASSTTGALSYNEQFF.

Remarks on this clonotype: The junction and the germline gene differ at one end; a read error may be behind it. V gene TRBV12-3 or TRBV12-4 combines with J gene TRBJ1-6, with D hard to call. The CDR3 runs 13 residues. CDR3 residues: CASSSLLHTPRHF. The CDR3 region has the DNA TGTGCCAGCAGTTCACTATTACATACACCCCGCCACTTT.

In its sample, this clonotype was seen many times. This chain connects TRBV3-1 to TRBJ1-2; no definite D call. This CDR3 contains 15 residues. V gave up 6 bases and J gave up 3 bases, with 17 bases separating them. Per germline, CDR1 LGHDT and CDR2 YNNKEL (reference sequence). Written as DNA, the CDR3 is TGTGCCAGCAGGCCAAGGATAGACATCTACTATGGCTACACCTTC. As protein: CASRPRIDIYYGYTF.

This clonotype was counted ten times or more. V and J are TRBV20-1 and TRBJ2-7; D is ambiguous. Germline V gene data show CDR1 as DFQATT and CDR2 as SNEGSKA (reference sequence). This CDR3 is built from 15 residues. Trimming took off 1 base at V and 2 bases at J, with 15 bases between the two ends. CDR3 in DNA: TGCAGTGCTAGAGGCCTCAGAGCCCCCCCCTACGAGCAGTACTTC. Its protein product is CSARGLRAPPYEQYF.

Ten or more counts support this clonotype. V usage is TRBV20-1 and J usage is TRBJ2-1; 13 bases are shared with TRBD2. Germline CDR1 reads DFQATT; CDR2 reads SNEGSKA (reference sequence). The CDR3 runs 13 residues. V gave up 8 bases and J gave up 8 bases; unmatched junction bases: 6. The CDR3 DNA follows: TGCAGTCTTCGACTAGCGGGAGGCGATGAGCAGTTCTTC. Translated, it gives CSLRLAGGDEQFF.

The chain links TRBV11-2 to TRBJ2-7; 7 bases are a match to TRBD2. Per the germline V gene, CDR1 is SGHAT and CDR2 is FQNNGV. There are 21 residues in the CDR3. Losses at the gene ends were 0 bases for V and 1 base for J; bases not matched to a gene: 21. The CDR3 coding sequence is TGTGCCAGCAGCTTAGATCGGGGGGTTAGTAGCGCCGCCCGGTATTCCTACGAGCAGTACTTC. It translates to CASSLDRGVSSAARYSYEQYF.